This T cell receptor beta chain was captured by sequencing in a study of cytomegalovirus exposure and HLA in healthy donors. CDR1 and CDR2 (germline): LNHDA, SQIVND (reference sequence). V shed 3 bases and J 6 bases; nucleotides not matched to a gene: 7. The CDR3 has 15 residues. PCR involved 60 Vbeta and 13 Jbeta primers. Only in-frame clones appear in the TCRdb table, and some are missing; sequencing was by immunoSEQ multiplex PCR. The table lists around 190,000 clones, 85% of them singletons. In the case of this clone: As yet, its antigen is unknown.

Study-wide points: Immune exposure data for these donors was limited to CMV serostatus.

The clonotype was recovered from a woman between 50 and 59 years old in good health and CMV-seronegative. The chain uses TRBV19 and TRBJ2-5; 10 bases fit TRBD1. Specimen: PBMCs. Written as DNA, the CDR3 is TGTGCCAGTAGTATCCGGGACAGGGGTTCGCAGACCCAGTACTTC. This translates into CASSIRDRGSQTQYF.